Listed here are 28 T cell receptor beta chains from one sample, sequenced in a study of shared clonotypes between healthy human individuals. The assay was immunoSEQ multiplex PCR, and TCRdb's table has in-frame clones only and misses some. The sample shows about 1,800,000 clones, approximately 95% of them seen only once. Positively selected for CCR7, the CD45RO-negative cells used as naive CD8 cells excluded terminally differentiated effector memory CD45RA+ cells. Specimen: naive CD8+ T cells sorted from blood. These receptors were obtained from a man aged 18 to 29 in good health.

The chain combines TRBV9 with TRBJ2-5; D unclear. Trimming pared 3 bases from V and 3 bases from J, leaving 12 bases between. The CDR3 runs to 14 residues. The germline gives CDR1 SGDLS, CDR2 YYNGEE. The CDR3 bases are TGTGCCAGCAGCGCCCCGGACGGAAAAGAGACCCAGTACTTC. It translates to CASSAPDGKETQYF.

The chain uses TRBV28 and TRBJ2-7, with 7 bases identical to TRBD1. The CDR3 loop spans 13 amino acids. After removal of 5 bases from V and 3 bases from J, the junction contained 4 bases not matched to a gene. CDR1 and CDR2 (germline): MDHEN, SYDVKM. The CDR3 bases are TGTGCCAGCAGTAACAGGGGTCTCTACGAGCAGTACTTC. Residues: CASSNRGLYEQYF.

The chain joins TRBV19 to TRBJ1-2; D might be TRBD1 (6 bases). Trimming shortened V by 5 bases and J by 7 bases, and 20 bases separated the two germline ends. The germline CDR1 and CDR2 sequences are LNHDA and SQIVND (reference sequence). This CDR3 comprises 15 residues. The CDR3 sequence is CASSLASGTPSGYTF. The CDR3 coding sequence is TGTGCCAGTAGTCTAGCTTCCGGGACACCATCTGGCTACACCTTC.

The V and J genes are TRBV19 and TRBJ2-1; a possible D gene is TRBD1 (5 bases). V was shortened by 4 bases and J by 3 bases, with 13 bases between the two germline ends. In germline, CDR1 is LNHDA, CDR2 SQIVND (reference sequence). This CDR3 contains 15 residues. The CDR3 loop reads CASSNYETVYNEQFF. The CDR3 DNA reads TGTGCCAGTAGTAATTACGAGACAGTCTACAATGAGCAGTTCTTC.

This chain uses TRBV10-2 with TRBJ2-3, with D perhaps matching TRBD1 or TRBD2 (5 bases each). CDR3 size: 11 residues. The V end was cut by 0 bases, the J end by 10 bases, with 5 bases between. Germline lookup yields CDR1 WSHSY and CDR2 SAAADI. The CDR3 region is CASSESGAQYF. DNA for the CDR3: TGCGCCAGCAGTGAGTCGGGGGCGCAGTATTTT.

This chain uses TRBV27 with TRBJ1-2; possible D gene TRBD1, 6 bases. V dropped 5 bases and J dropped 3 bases, with 19 bases sitting between them. Germline V gene lookup returns CDR1 MNHEY and CDR2 SMNVEV (reference sequence). The CDR3 covers 16 residues. In DNA, the CDR3 is TGTGCCAGCAGTCTAGTGTTTACTGGGGGCGACTATGGCTACACCTTC. Amino acid sequence: CASSLVFTGGDYGYTF.

The chain employs TRBV6-5 and TRBJ2-5, with TRBD2 identical over 10 bases. V shed 4 bases, J shed 5 bases, and the junction held 7 bases outside the gene matches. Germline V gene sequence: CDR1 MNHEY, CDR2 SVGAGI. The length of the CDR3 is 15 residues. The CDR3 sequence is CASSLSLAGVETQYF. In nucleotides, the CDR3 is TGTGCCAGCAGTTTGTCCCTAGCGGGAGTTGAGACCCAGTACTTC.

This rearrangement joins TRBV4-1 to TRBJ2-3; D ambiguous. V shed 0 bases and J shed 7 bases, with 2 bases lying between them. Germline V lookup: CDR1 MGHRA, CDR2 YSYEKL. The CDR3 is 11 residues long. CDR3 sequence: CASSQDHTQYF. The CDR3 coding sequence is TGCGCCAGCAGCCAAGACCATACGCAGTATTTT.

The CDR3 sequence: CASSPGGLHGYTF. Written as DNA, the CDR3 is TGTGCCAGCAGTCCCGGAGGGCTACATGGCTACACCTTC. The J gene is TRBJ1-2, the V gene TRBV27; D gene uncertain. CDR3 length equals 13 residues. The V end lost 5 bases, the J end lost 6 bases, and 13 bases lay between the germline ends. From germline, CDR1 is MNHEY and CDR2 SMNVEV (reference sequence).

This chain joins TRBV7-3 and TRBJ1-2; no clear D gene. V dropped 2 bases and J dropped 5 bases, with 9 bases sitting between them. This CDR3 has 13 residues. The germline V gene encodes CDR1 SGHTA and CDR2 FQGTGA. CDR3 residues: CASSLYVGYGYTF. The CDR3 nucleotides read TGTGCCAGCAGCTTATATGTCGGGTATGGCTACACCTTC. Looking up the rest from reference TRBV7-3 and TRBJ1-2 gives the full variable domain: GAGVSQTPSNKVTEKGKYVELRCDPISGHTALYWYRQSLGQGPEFLIYFQGTGAADDSGLPNDRFFAVRPEGSVSTLKIQRTERGDSAVYLCASSLYVGYGYTFGSGTRLTVV.

Remarks on this clone: A junction end diverges from the germline sequence, so it may reflect a read error. The chain is built from TRBV10-3 and TRBJ2-7; a weak D match, TRBD1 (5 bases). The CDR3 has 18 residues. CDR1 is ENHRY, CDR2 SYGVKD, per germline. CDR3 sequence: CAISGAPTDSLLFTSLDF. The CDR3 coding sequence is TGTGCCATCAGTGGTGCCCCGACCGACAGTCTTCTGTTTACGAGCTTGGACTTC.

The rearrangement links TRBV30 to TRBJ2-6; D not resolved. The CDR3 has 13 residues. V shed 7 bases and J shed 4 bases, with 11 bases lying between them. Germline V lookup: CDR1 GTSNPN, CDR2 SVGIG (reference sequence). The DNA of the CDR3 is TGTGCCTTCAACACTGGAGGGGCCAACGTCCTGACTTTC. This gives the protein CAFNTGGANVLTF.

This clone has only one observation. Other DNA sequences in the sample encode the same CDR3. The CDR3 nucleotides read TGTGCCAGCACCACGGGTACAGATACGCAGTATTTT. Amino acids: CASTTGTDTQYF. J is TRBJ2-3 and V is TRBV5-4; no definite D call. V was cut by 6 bases and J by 3 bases, with 8 bases left in between. Germline V gene lookup returns CDR1 SGHNT and CDR2 YYREEE (reference sequence). The CDR3 consists of 12 residues.

The chain uses TRBV6-5 and TRBJ2-7; possibly TRBD1 or TRBD2 for D (5 bases each). The germline CDR1 and CDR2 sequences are MNHEY and SVGAGI. This CDR3 spans 15 amino acids. V was shortened by 1 base and J by 3 bases, with 13 bases between the two germline ends. In DNA form, the CDR3 reads TGTGCCAGCAGTTACTTCGTGGGGGACGACTACGAGCAGTACTTC. The encoded protein is CASSYFVGDDYEQYF.

The chain recombines TRBV28 with TRBJ1-2, with unresolved D. Between the trimmed V and J ends, which lost 4 bases and 5 bases, there was a span of 20 bases. The CDR3 runs to 16 residues. The germline V gene encodes CDR1 MDHEN and CDR2 SYDVKM. The CDR3: CASSSLVEADQYGYTF. The CDR3, as DNA: TGTGCCAGCAGTTCCCTAGTGGAGGCGGATCAATATGGCTACACCTTC.

V and J are TRBV5-4 and TRBJ1-1; 7 bases line up with TRBD1. The V and J ends lost 5 bases and 7 bases, in that order; junction bases with no gene match: 5. CDR1 SGHNT and CDR2 YYREEE come from the germline V gene (reference sequence). The CDR3 consists of 12 residues. Written as DNA, the CDR3 is TGTGCCAGCAGTGAACAGGGGAATGAAGCTTTCTTT. It yields the protein CASSEQGNEAFF. Combining the CDR3 with reference TRBV5-4 and TRBJ1-1 gives the whole variable domain ETGVTQSPTHLIKTRGQQVTLRCSSQSGHNTVSWYQQALGQGPQFIFQYYREEENGRGNFPPRFSGLQFPNYSSELNVNALELDDSALYLCASSEQGNEAFFGQGTRLTVV.

The chain has TRBV7-9 and TRBJ2-7, with 10 positions matching TRBD1. With V trimmed by 5 bases and J by 0 bases, 10 bases remained unmatched. The germline V gene encodes CDR1 SEHNR and CDR2 FQNEAQ (reference sequence). CDR3 length: 17 residues. Here the CDR3 reads CASSTPYGDRGSYEQYF. DNA of the CDR3: TGTGCCAGCAGCACACCCTATGGGGACAGGGGCTCCTACGAGCAGTACTTC.

Remarks on this clone: In the same sample, other DNA sequences code for this CDR3. This chain joins TRBV19 and TRBJ1-2; D unclear. V was pared by 1 base and J by 4 bases, with 7 bases between. This CDR3 comprises 13 residues. CDR1 and CDR2 (germline): LNHDA, SQIVND (reference sequence). As DNA, the CDR3 is TGTGCCAGTAGTATAGGACCGAGCTATGGCTACACCTTC. Translation: CASSIGPSYGYTF.

The chain links TRBV27 to TRBJ1-2; the match to TRBD1 covers 9 bases. This CDR3 contains 15 residues. The V gene's germline CDR1 is MNHEY and CDR2 SMNVEV (reference sequence). Losses at the gene ends were 5 bases for V and 0 bases for J; bases not matched to a gene: 4. CDR3 DNA: TGTGCCAGCAGTCCCTGGACAGGGGCTAACTATGGCTACACCTTC. Amino acid sequence: CASSPWTGANYGYTF.

The chain combines TRBV11-2 with TRBJ1-1; 8 bases agree with TRBD1. Trimming at V came to 5 bases and at J to 0 bases, leaving 8 bases not matched to a gene. CDR1 is SGHAT and CDR2 is FQNNGV in the germline V gene. CDR3 length: 16 amino acids. The chain's CDR3 is CASSQRDRSMNTEAFF. The CDR3 bases are TGTGCCAGCAGCCAACGGGACAGGTCGATGAACACTGAAGCTTTCTTT.

This clone was observed once. V and J are TRBV11-2 and TRBJ2-3, with 10 nucleotides matching TRBD1. This CDR3 contains 16 residues. V lost 5 bases to trimming and J lost 0 bases; unmatched junction nucleotides: 5. CDR1 and CDR2 (germline): SGHAT, FQNNGV. Here the CDR3 reads CASSGGTGASTDTQYF. The CDR3 bases are TGTGCCAGCAGCGGCGGGACAGGGGCTAGCACAGATACGCAGTATTTT.

The chain joins TRBV1 to TRBJ2-1; whether TRBD1, the table's D call, matches the DNA was not checked. TRBV1 is listed as a pseudogene. CDR3 length: 15 residues. This CDR3 reads CTSSFRGGPYNEQFF. The CDR3 DNA is TGCACCAGCAGCTTCAGAGGGGGCCCCTACAATGAGCAGTTCTTC.

In nucleotides, the CDR3 is TGCGCCAGCAGCTTGAGTGGGACCCACCTCTACGAGCAGTACTTC. The encoded protein is CASSLSGTHLYEQYF. This chain connects TRBV5-1 to TRBJ2-7, with D tentatively TRBD1 or TRBD2 (5 bases each). CDR3 length equals 15 residues. CDR1 is SGHRS and CDR2 is YFSETQ in the germline V gene. V was trimmed by 1 base and J by 3 bases, leaving 14 bases between them.

The V gene is TRBV7-9, the J gene TRBJ2-7; 7 nucleotides line up with TRBD2. Germline V CDR1 and CDR2: SEHNR, FQNEAQ (reference sequence). The CDR3 consists of 15 residues. V gave up 1 base and J gave up 4 bases; unmatched junction bases: 7. The CDR3 spells CASSLGGGDLYEQYF. Written as DNA, the CDR3 is TGTGCCAGCAGCTTAGGGGGAGGGGACCTATACGAGCAGTACTTC.

This clone has a single count. J is TRBJ2-7 and V is TRBV7-9; a weak D match, TRBD1 (5 bases). Trimming pared 5 bases from V and 3 bases from J, leaving 14 bases between. Per the germline V gene, CDR1 is SEHNR and CDR2 is FQNEAQ (reference sequence). CDR3 length equals 14 residues. CDR3 DNA: TGTGCCAGCAGCCCAACGACAGTTGACTACGAGCAGTACTTC. Translation gives CASSPTTVDYEQYF.

The chain combines TRBV5-4 with TRBJ2-6, with a possible D match to TRBD2 (6 bases). CDR1 and CDR2 (germline): SGHNT, YYREEE (reference sequence). The V end lost 10 bases, the J end lost 0 bases, and 11 bases lay between the germline ends. The CDR3 extends over 14 amino acids. This chain's CDR3 is CAHGGFSGANVLTF. The CDR3 nucleotides are TGTGCCCATGGGGGGTTCTCTGGGGCCAACGTCCTGACTTTC. Together with reference TRBV5-4 and TRBJ2-6, the CDR3 gives the full variable domain: ETGVTQSPTHLIKTRGQQVTLRCSSQSGHNTVSWYQQALGQGPQFIFQYYREEENGRGNFPPRFSGLQFPNYSSELNVNALELDDSALYLCAHGGFSGANVLTFGAGSRLTVL.

This chain's CDR3 is CASSFGPGSMETQYF. CDR3 nucleotides: TGTGCCAGCAGCTTCGGCCCCGGATCGATGGAGACCCAGTACTTC. V gene TRBV7-2 combines with J gene TRBJ2-5; D remains ambiguous. The CDR3 is 15 residues long. Germline V gene sequence: CDR1 SGHTA, CDR2 FQGNSA. V lost 3 bases to trimming and J lost 5 bases, with 16 bases between them.

This clone is a singleton in its sample. This sequence joins TRBV12-1 and TRBJ1-5; the table's TRBD1 call for D was not verified on the DNA. TRBV12-1 is given as a pseudogene. The CDR3 is made up of 14 amino acids. DNA of the CDR3: TGTGCCAGCAGCTTTGTGGACAGGGATCAGCCCCAGCATTTT. As protein: CASSFVDRDQPQHF.